The clone carrying this TCR beta chain has a handful of counts. Its antigen is currently unknown. Carried by the TCR beta cDNA libraries were unique molecular identifiers. Each CDR3 protein is one row after TCRdb ran MiXCR on the PCR reads. Of approximately 360,000 distinct CDR3 sequences in the sample, about a third were seen once. This sample was included in a study of post-analysis software for immune sequencing data. Whole-study findings and limits: Relative to controls, patients with multiple sclerosis showed significantly lower normalized Chao1 diversity.

The clonotype originates from a girl aged 10 to 17 with multiple sclerosis. Sequences were obtained from blood.

As DNA, the CDR3 is TGTGCCACCCTACAGGGGTATACCGGGGAGCTGTTTTTT. Its translation: CATLQGYTGELFF. The chain uses TRBV28 and TRBJ2-2, with TRBD1 matching over 7 bases. The V and J ends lost 10 bases and 5 bases, in that order; junction bases with no gene match: 7. CDR3 size: 13 residues. Germline CDR1 is MDHEN and CDR2 is SYDVKM.